This paragraph reports one TCR beta chain. Its specificity is not known. The sample comes from a study of chemoradiotherapy in HPV16-positive cancers. Study observations and caveats: Candidate HPV-specific clones and E7-related TCR motifs grew in tumor during treatment. Only two HPV16-positive patients supplied the functional HPV-specificity definition.

Clones were sequenced by immunoSEQ multiplex PCR, and TCRdb holds only the in-frame ones, with some missing. The sample includes about 5,400 clones, about 85% of them seen just once. The CDR3 runs 14 residues. CDR1 ENHRY and CDR2 SYGVKD come from the germline V gene. The V gene lost 0 bases and the J gene lost 1 base, with 6 bases spanning the gap. The receptor was derived from a human donor with HPV-associated anogenital cancer. The chain employs TRBV10-3 and TRBJ1-1, with unresolved D. Sequenced material: tumor tissue, taken from a patient who underwent chemoradiotherapy. CDR3 in DNA: TGTGCCATCAGTGAGTCGAGAGGGAACACTGAAGCTTTCTTT. This translates into CAISESRGNTEAFF.